This is a list of T cell receptor beta chains from one sample in a study of T cells after yellow fever vaccination. TCRdb analysed the 5' RACE reads with MiXCR anew, one entry per CDR3 protein. The data hold over 65,000 distinct CDR3 sequences, with about an eighth observed a single time. The sample was CD8+ T cells not binding an NS4B(214-222) dextramer, sorted from PBMCs, taken about 20 days after the first yellow fever vaccination. The source of these receptors is a man aged 18 to 35 who received the YFV17D yellow fever vaccine. The CDR3 runs from the conserved cysteine through the conserved F or W. Each record gives: J gene, D gene, clone size, V gene, CDR3 DNA, CDR3 protein. A D gene is named only where the DNA matches it firmly. Expanded clones get a size class; other rows say once, few or many, or leave the size out.

TRBJ1-1	NA	few	TRBV5-4	TGTGCCAGCAGCTTGTATACGGCGAACACTGAAGCTTTCTTT	CASSLYTANTEAFF
TRBJ1-1	NA	many	TRBV9	TGTGCCAGCAGCCAGGGCGACAGGACGTACGAAGCTTTCTTT	CASSQGDRTYEAFF
TRBJ2-1	NA	NA	TRBV18	TGTGCCAGCTCACCAGAGGTTGGGACCAGCTCCTACAATGAGCAGTTCTTC	CASSPEVGTSSYNEQFF
TRBJ2-7	NA	NA	TRBV2	TGTGCCATCACTACCCCGTACAACTACGAGCAGTACTTC	CAITTPYNYEQYF
TRBJ1-1	TRBD1	many	TRBV15	TGTGCCACCAGCAGAGATACGACAGGGAAGGACACTGAAGCTTTCTTT	CATSRDTTGKDTEAFF
TRBJ2-2	NA	NA	TRBV12-3/TRBV12-4	TGTGCCAGCAGTTTCTCGAACACCGGGGAGCTGTTTTTT	CASSFSNTGELFF
TRBJ2-1	TRBD1	NA	TRBV20-1	TGCAGTGCTGGCCGGGACAGGGTTATCAATGAGCAGTTCTTC	CSAGRDRVINEQFF
TRBJ2-1	TRBD2	NA	TRBV5-1	TGCGCCAGCAACCTCCCCCCTAGCGGGGAGTACAATGAGCAGTTCTTC	CASNLPPSGEYNEQFF
TRBJ1-2	TRBD1	few	TRBV29-1	TGCAGCGTTGAAGGGCAGGGGGCCGATGGCTACACCTTC	CSVEGQGADGYTF
TRBJ1-1	NA	few	TRBV15	TGTGCCACCAGCCCAAGAAGACGGCAGACTAACACTGAAGCTTTCTTT	CATSPRRRQTNTEAFF
TRBJ1-2	NA	NA	TRBV20-1	TGCAGTGCTAGGCCCGGACCAGGGATCCACTATGGCTACACCTTC	CSARPGPGIHYGYTF
TRBJ1-3	NA	few	TRBV11-1	TGTGCCAGCAGCTCCACCCGTACGACAGCTACCTCTGGAAACACCATATATTTT	CASSSTRTTATSGNTIYF
TRBJ2-6	NA	NA	TRBV15	TGTGCCACCAGCATTACAGCCTCTGGGGCCAACGTCCTGACTTTC	CATSITASGANVLTF
TRBJ2-5	NA	few	TRBV12-3/TRBV12-4	TGTGCCAGCAGTGCTCACGGACTCCGGGGCGAAGAGACCCAGTACTTC	CASSAHGLRGEETQYF
TRBJ2-7	NA	few	TRBV20-1	TGCAGTGCTAGAGAGGTGGGGGGGCCTGGCGAGCAGTACTTC	CSAREVGGPGEQYF
TRBJ1-1	NA	few	TRBV7-8	TGTGCCAGCAGCTTAATGCAGGAAGCTTTCTTT	CASSLMQEAFF
TRBJ2-3	NA	few	TRBV7-9	TGTGCCAGCAGCTTAGTTGGACCCAAGGGGATCGATACGCAGTATTTT	CASSLVGPKGIDTQYF
TRBJ1-3	NA	few	TRBV7-2	TGTGCCAGCAGCCGCGCAGACAGGAGCTCTGGAAACACCATATATTTT	CASSRADRSSGNTIYF
TRBJ2-7	NA	NA	TRBV5-1	TGCGCCAGCCCCAGGAGCTCCTACGAGCAGTACTTC	CASPRSSYEQYF
TRBJ2-3	TRBD1	few	TRBV24-1	TGTGCCACCAGCGCCAACAGGGGGCTGAACACAGATACGCAGTATTTT	CATSANRGLNTDTQYF
TRBJ1-4	NA	few	TRBV4-3	TGCGCCAGCAGCCAAGATGGGGCCAGAACTGAAAAACTGTTTTTT	CASSQDGARTEKLFF
TRBJ2-7	TRBD2	few	TRBV9	TGTGCCAGCAGCGCCCGAGTGTTAGCGGGGGATGAGCAGTACTTC	CASSARVLAGDEQYF
TRBJ2-2	TRBD1	NA	TRBV7-9	TGTGCCAGCAGCAGGGGACAGGGGCTGAACACCGGGGAGCTGTTTTTT	CASSRGQGLNTGELFF